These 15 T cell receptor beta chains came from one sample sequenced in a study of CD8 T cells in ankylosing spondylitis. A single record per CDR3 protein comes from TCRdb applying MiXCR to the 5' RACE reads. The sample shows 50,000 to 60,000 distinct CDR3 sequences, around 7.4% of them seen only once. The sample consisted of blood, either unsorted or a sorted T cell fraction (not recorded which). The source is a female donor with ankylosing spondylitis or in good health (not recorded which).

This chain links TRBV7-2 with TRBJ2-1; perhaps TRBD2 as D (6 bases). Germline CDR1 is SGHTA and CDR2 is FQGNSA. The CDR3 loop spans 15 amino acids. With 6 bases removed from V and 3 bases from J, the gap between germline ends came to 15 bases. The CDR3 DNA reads TGTGCCAGCAGTTTGCCGGGACTGGGCTACAATGAGCAGTTCTTC. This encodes CASSLPGLGYNEQFF.

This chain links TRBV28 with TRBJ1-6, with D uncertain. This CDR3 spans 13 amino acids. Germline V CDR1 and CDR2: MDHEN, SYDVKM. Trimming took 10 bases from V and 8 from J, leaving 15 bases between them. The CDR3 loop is CATIRTLDSPLHF. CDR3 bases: TGTGCCACCATCAGGACTCTTGATTCACCCCTCCACTTT.

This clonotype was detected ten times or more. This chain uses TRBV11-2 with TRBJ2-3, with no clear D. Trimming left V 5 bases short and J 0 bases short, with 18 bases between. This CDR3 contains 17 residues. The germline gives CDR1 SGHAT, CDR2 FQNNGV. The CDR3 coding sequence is TGTGCCAGCAGCCCGTCCCTGTGGACCACTAGCACAGATACGCAGTATTTT. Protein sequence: CASSPSLWTTSTDTQYF. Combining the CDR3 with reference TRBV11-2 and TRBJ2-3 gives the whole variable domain EAGVAQSPRYKIIEKRQSVAFWCNPISGHATLYWYQQILGQGPKLLIQFQNNGVVDDSQLPKDRFSAERLKGVDSTLKIQPAKLEDSAVYLCASSPSLWTTSTDTQYFGPGTRLTVL.

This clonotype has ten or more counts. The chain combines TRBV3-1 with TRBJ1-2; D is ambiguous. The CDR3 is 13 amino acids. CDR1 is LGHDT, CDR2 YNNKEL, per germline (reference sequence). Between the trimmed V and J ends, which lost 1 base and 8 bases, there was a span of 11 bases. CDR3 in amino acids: CASSQVGEGGYTF. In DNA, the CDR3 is TGTGCCAGCAGCCAAGTGGGTGAGGGAGGCTACACCTTC.

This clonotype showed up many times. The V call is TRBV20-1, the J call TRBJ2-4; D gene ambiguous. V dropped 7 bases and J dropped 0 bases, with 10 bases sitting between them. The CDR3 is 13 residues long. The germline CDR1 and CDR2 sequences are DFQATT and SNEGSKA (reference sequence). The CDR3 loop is CSGSSLAKNIQYF. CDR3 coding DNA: TGCAGTGGGTCCTCCCTAGCCAAAAACATTCAGTACTTC.

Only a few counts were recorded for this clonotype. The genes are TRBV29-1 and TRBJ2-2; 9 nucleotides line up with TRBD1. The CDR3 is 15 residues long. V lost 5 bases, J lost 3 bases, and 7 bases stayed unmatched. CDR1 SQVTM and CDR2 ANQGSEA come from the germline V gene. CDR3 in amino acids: CSVHHWTGDTGELFF. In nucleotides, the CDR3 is TGCAGCGTTCACCACTGGACAGGGGACACCGGGGAGCTGTTTTTT.

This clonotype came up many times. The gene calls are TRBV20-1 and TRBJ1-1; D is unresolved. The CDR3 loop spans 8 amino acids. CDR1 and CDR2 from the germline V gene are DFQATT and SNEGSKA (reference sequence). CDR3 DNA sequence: TGCAGGGACACTGAAGCTTTCTTT. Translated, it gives CRDTEAFF.

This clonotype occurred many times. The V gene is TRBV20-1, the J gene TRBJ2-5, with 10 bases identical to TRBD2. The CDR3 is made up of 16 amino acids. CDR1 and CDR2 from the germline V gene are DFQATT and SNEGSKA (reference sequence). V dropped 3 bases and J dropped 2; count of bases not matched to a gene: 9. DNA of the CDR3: TGCAGTGCTAGCCCCTGGGAGCGGGGGGGGCAAGAGACCCAGTACTTC. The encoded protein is CSASPWERGGQETQYF.

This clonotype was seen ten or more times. The CDR3 is CASSHPLRADTQYF. CDR3 DNA sequence: TGCGCCAGCAGCCACCCTCTGAGAGCAGATACGCAGTATTTT. The gene calls are TRBV4-1 and TRBJ2-3; no reliable D call. The V and J ends lost 3 bases and 4 bases respectively, with 11 bases between them. Germline CDR1 MGHRA, CDR2 YSYEKL. CDR3 size: 14 residues.

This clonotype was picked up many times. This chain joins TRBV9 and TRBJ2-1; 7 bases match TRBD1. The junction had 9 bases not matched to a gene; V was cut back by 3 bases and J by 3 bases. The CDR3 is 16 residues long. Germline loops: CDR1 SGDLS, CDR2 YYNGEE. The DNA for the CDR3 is TGTGCCAGCAGCGCTTACCGGGACAGCTTCTACAATGAGCAGTTCTTC. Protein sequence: CASSAYRDSFYNEQFF.

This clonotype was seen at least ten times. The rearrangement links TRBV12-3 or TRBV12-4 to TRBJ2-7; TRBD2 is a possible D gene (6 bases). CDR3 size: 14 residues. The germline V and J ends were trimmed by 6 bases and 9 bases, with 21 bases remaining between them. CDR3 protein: CASRYSGLSTGQYF. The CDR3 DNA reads TGTGCCAGCAGATATAGCGGACTGAGTACTGGGCAGTACTTC.

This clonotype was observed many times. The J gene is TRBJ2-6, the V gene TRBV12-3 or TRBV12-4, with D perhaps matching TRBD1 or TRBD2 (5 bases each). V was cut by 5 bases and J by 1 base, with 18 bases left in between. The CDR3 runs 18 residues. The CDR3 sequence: CASSLRDGAVSGANVLTF. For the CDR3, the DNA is TGTGCCAGCAGTCTTCGGGACGGAGCTGTATCTGGGGCCAACGTCCTGACTTTC.

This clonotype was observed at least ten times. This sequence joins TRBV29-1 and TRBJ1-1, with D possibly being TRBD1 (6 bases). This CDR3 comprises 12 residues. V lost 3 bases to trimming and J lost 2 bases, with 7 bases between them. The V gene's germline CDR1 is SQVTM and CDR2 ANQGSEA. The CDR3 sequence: CSVETGNTEAFF. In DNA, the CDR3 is TGCAGCGTTGAGACAGGAAACACTGAAGCTTTCTTT.

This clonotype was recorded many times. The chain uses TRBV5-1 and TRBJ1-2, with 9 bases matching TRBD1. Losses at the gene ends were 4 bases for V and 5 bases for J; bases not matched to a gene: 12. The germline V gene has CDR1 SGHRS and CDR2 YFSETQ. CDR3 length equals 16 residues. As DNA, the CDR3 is TGCGCCAGCAGCCCTAACAGACAGGGGGGATTGTATGGCTACACCTTC. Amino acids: CASSPNRQGGLYGYTF.

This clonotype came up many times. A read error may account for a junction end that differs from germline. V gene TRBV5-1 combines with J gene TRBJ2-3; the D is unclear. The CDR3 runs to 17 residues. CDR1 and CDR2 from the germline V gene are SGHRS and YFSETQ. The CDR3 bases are TGCGCTAGCAGCCCGCCCGTTGGCAGTCATCTGGGAGATACGCAGTATTTT. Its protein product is CASSPPVGSHLGDTQYF.